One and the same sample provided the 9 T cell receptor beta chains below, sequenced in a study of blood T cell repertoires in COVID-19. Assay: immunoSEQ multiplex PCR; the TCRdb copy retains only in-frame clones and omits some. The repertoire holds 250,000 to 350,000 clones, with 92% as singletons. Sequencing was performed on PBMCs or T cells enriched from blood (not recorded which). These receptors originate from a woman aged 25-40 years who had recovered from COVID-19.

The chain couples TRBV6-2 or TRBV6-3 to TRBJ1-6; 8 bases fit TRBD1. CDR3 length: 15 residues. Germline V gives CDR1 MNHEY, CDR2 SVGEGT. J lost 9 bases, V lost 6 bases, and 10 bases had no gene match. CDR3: CASSEQGVTGSPLHF. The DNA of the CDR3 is TGTGCCAGCAGCGAACAGGGGGTTACGGGTTCACCCCTCCACTTT.

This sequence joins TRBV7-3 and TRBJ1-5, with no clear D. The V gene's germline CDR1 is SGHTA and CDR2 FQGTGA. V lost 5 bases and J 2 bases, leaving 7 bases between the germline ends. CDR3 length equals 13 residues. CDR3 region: CASSPGGNQPQHF. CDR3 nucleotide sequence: TGTGCCAGCAGCCCGGGAGGCAATCAGCCCCAGCATTTT.

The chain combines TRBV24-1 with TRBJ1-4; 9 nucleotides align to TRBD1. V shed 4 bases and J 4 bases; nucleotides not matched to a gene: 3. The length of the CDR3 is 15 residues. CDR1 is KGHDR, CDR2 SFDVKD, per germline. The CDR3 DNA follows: TGTGCCACCAGTGACCCGGACAGGGGTAATGAAAAACTGTTTTTT. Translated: CATSDPDRGNEKLFF.

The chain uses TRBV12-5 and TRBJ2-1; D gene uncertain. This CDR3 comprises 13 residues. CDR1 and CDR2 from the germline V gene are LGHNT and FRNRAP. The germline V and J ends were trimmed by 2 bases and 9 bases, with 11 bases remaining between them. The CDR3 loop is CASGLSQVREQFF. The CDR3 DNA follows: TGTGCTAGTGGTTTGTCCCAGGTGCGTGAGCAGTTCTTC.

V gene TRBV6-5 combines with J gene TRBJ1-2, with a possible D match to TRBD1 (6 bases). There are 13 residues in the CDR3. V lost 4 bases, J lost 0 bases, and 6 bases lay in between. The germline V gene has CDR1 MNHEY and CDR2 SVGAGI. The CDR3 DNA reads TGTGCCAGCAGTTGGACAGCTAACTATGGCTACACCTTC. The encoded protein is CASSWTANYGYTF.

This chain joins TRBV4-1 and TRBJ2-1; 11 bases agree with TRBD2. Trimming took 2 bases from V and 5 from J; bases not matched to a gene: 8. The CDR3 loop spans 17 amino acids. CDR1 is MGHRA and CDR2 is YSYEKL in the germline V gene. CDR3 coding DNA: TGCGCCAGCAGCCAACTCCGGGGACTAGCGGCCGACAATGAGCAGTTCTTC. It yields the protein CASSQLRGLAADNEQFF.

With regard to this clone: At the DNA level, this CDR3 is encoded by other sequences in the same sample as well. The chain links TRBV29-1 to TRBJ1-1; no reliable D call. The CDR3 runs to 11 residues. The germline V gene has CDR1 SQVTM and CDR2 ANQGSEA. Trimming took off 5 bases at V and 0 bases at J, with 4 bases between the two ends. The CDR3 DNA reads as TGCAGCGTTAGAGTGAACACTGAAGCTTTCTTT. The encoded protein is CSVRVNTEAFF. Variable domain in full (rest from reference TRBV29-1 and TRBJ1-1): SAVISQKPSRDICQRGTSLTIQCQVDSQVTMMFWYRQQPGQSLTLIATANQGSEATYESGFVIDKFPISRPNLTFSTLTVSNMSPEDSSIYLCSVRVNTEAFFGQGTRLTVV.

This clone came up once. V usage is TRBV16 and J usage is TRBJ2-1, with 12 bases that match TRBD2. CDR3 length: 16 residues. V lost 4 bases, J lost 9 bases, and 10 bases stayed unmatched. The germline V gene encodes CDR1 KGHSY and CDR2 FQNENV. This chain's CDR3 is CASSRSPSGRAGEQFF. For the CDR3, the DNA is TGTGCCAGCAGCCGAAGTCCTAGCGGGAGGGCCGGTGAGCAGTTCTTC.

This CDR3 is CASSSGIHTGELFF. The CDR3 DNA follows: TGTGCCAGCAGCTCCGGGATCCACACCGGGGAGCTGTTTTTT. The chain uses TRBV7-3 and TRBJ2-2; D is possibly TRBD2 (5 bases). This CDR3 has 14 residues. Trimming took 4 bases from V and 3 from J, leaving 9 bases between them. Germline V gene lookup returns CDR1 SGHTA and CDR2 FQGTGA.